This TCR beta chain was captured in a study of cytomegalovirus exposure and HLA in healthy donors. The CDR3 spans 14 residues. PCR employed 60 Vbeta and 13 Jbeta primers. Method: immunoSEQ multiplex PCR; TCRdb's copy keeps in-frame clones and lacks some. Among about 180,000 clones listed, roughly 75% were seen once. Those who donated were healthy bone marrow donors. What was sequenced was PBMCs. The chain links TRBV21-1 to TRBJ2-2; the table's D call TRBD2 went unverified against the DNA. TRBV21-1 is flagged as a pseudogene. The receptor was derived from a woman in her twenties or thirties in good health and CMV-seronegative. CDR3 residues: CASATGSSAGELFF. CDR3 nucleotide sequence: TGTGCCAGCGCAACCGGGTCCTCGGCCGGGGAGCTGTTTTTT.